This passage covers 25 T cell receptor beta chains from one sample sequenced in a study of blood T cell repertoires in COVID-19. Generated by immunoSEQ multiplex PCR, the TCRdb table keeps only in-frame clones and is missing some. The data show around 150,000 clones, roughly 90% seen once. Specimen: peripheral blood. The receptor source for this set is a man aged 25-45 years with COVID-19, enrolled during active disease.

CDR3 loop: CASSPGWGGQPQHF. DNA for the CDR3: TGTGCCAGCTCACCGGGGTGGGGAGGTCAGCCCCAGCATTTT. The rearrangement links TRBV18 to TRBJ1-5; D gene ambiguous. The V end was cut by 3 bases, the J end by 6 bases, with 12 bases between. The CDR3 loop spans 14 amino acids. Germline-derived CDR1 and CDR2 are KGHSH and LQKENI. Drawing the rest from reference TRBV18 and TRBJ1-5, the complete variable domain is NAGVMQNPRHLVRRRGQEARLRCSPMKGHSHVYWYRQLPEEGLKFMVYLQKENIIDESGMPKERFSAEFPKEGPSILRIQQVVRGDSAAYFCASSPGWGGQPQHFGDGTRLSIL.

This chain joins TRBV18 and TRBJ2-2; D is unclear. V lost 0 bases, J lost 1 base, and 6 bases lay in between. Germline V gene sequence: CDR1 KGHSH, CDR2 LQKENI. The CDR3 runs to 15 residues. Here the CDR3 reads CASSPPTGNTGELFF. CDR3 sequence (DNA): TGTGCCAGCTCACCACCGACGGGGAACACCGGGGAGCTGTTTTTT.

The chain joins TRBV7-8 to TRBJ2-5; D is unresolved. The V gene lost 1 base and the J gene lost 5 bases, with 14 bases spanning the gap. The V gene's germline CDR1 is SGHVS and CDR2 FQNEAQ. This CDR3 is 15 amino acids long. As DNA, the CDR3 is TGTGCCAGCAGCTTAGAACCTATTGCCGGGGAGACCCAGTACTTC. It translates to CASSLEPIAGETQYF.

The gene calls are TRBV19 and TRBJ1-5, with D unresolved. This CDR3 spans 12 amino acids. Per germline, CDR1 LNHDA and CDR2 SQIVND (reference sequence). V lost 3 bases and J lost 3, with 3 bases in between. CDR3 sequence reads: CASSINNQPQHF. In DNA, the CDR3 is TGTGCCAGTAGTATTAACAATCAGCCCCAGCATTTT. Combining the CDR3 with reference TRBV19 and TRBJ1-5 gives the whole variable domain DGGITQSPKYLFRKEGQNVTLSCEQNLNHDAMYWYRQDPGQGLRLIYYSQIVNDFQKGDIAEGYSVSREKKESFPLTVTSAQKNPTAFYLCASSINNQPQHFGDGTRLSIL.

This chain uses TRBV5-1 with TRBJ1-2; D unclear. The germline V and J ends were trimmed by 4 bases and 0 bases, with 19 bases remaining between them. This CDR3 has 17 amino acids. In germline, CDR1 is SGHRS, CDR2 YFSETQ. The CDR3 loop reads CASSILTSQPANYGYTF. CDR3 coding DNA: TGCGCCAGCAGCATTTTGACAAGTCAGCCTGCTAACTATGGCTACACCTTC.

The chain recombines TRBV28 with TRBJ1-2, with 10 nucleotides matching TRBD1. This CDR3 region has 15 residues. Per the germline V gene, CDR1 is MDHEN and CDR2 is SYDVKM. J gave up 3 bases and V 6 bases, and 7 bases lay outside the gene matches. The CDR3 nucleotides are TGTGCCAGCAGCCGACAGGGGGCGCGCGACTATGGCTACACCTTC. This sequence encodes CASSRQGARDYGYTF.

The rearrangement links TRBV19 to TRBJ1-4; D might be TRBD1 (5 bases). The CDR3 totals 14 residues. V lost 3 bases and J 6 bases, leaving 11 bases between the germline ends. CDR1 and CDR2 from the germline V gene are LNHDA and SQIVND (reference sequence). CDR3 sequence: CASSIVAGDEKLFF. CDR3 nucleotides: TGTGCCAGTAGTATCGTTGCGGGGGATGAAAAACTGTTTTTT.

The chain is built from TRBV19 and TRBJ1-4, with D unresolved. The CDR3 covers 14 residues. Trimming stripped 2 bases from V and 8 bases from J, with 12 bases between. Germline V gene data show CDR1 as LNHDA and CDR2 as SQIVND (reference sequence). CDR3 sequence: CASSIIGISEKLFF. The CDR3 nucleotides read TGTGCCAGTAGTATAATCGGGATCAGCGAAAAACTGTTTTTT.

The chain couples TRBV9 to TRBJ2-3; D possibly corresponds to TRBD2 (6 bases). The CDR3 runs 14 residues. Germline values: CDR1 SGDLS, CDR2 YYNGEE. V lost 3 bases to trimming and J lost 4 bases, with 12 bases between them. The CDR3 is CASSGAGWADTQYF. The CDR3 DNA reads TGTGCCAGCAGCGGGGCGGGGTGGGCAGATACGCAGTATTTT.

The gene calls are TRBV15 and TRBJ1-3, with a possible D match to TRBD1 (6 bases). V gave up 3 bases and J gave up 4 bases, with 7 bases separating them. This CDR3 is built from 13 residues. Germline V CDR1 and CDR2: LNHNV, YYDKDF (reference sequence). CDR3 DNA: TGTGCCACCAGCAGGGGGACAGGAAACACCATATATTTT. Amino acid sequence: CATSRGTGNTIYF.

CDR3 bases: TGTGCCAGCAGTGATAGGTTATCAGGGCAGTACTTC. It codes for CASSDRLSGQYF. The V call is TRBV6-1, the J call TRBJ2-7, with D hard to call. The V gene's germline CDR1 is MNHNS and CDR2 SASEGT. This CDR3 has 12 residues. The ends were cut back, 3 bases at V and 9 bases at J, with 12 bases in the middle.

The CDR3 here is CASSDRANYGYTF. CDR3 sequence (DNA): TGTGCCAGTTCCGACAGGGCCAACTATGGCTACACCTTC. The rearrangement links TRBV18 to TRBJ1-2; 7 bases are shared with TRBD1. Per germline, CDR1 KGHSH and CDR2 LQKENI. This CDR3 contains 13 residues. Trimming at V came to 9 bases and at J to 2 bases, leaving 6 bases not matched to a gene.

The chain links TRBV2 to TRBJ1-1; weak D call: TRBD1 (6 bases). V was trimmed by 2 bases and J by 5 bases, leaving 12 bases between them. CDR1 is SNHLY, CDR2 FYNNEI, per germline. This CDR3 comprises 14 residues. The CDR3 loop reads CASSEMGGHTEAFF. The DNA of the CDR3 is TGTGCCAGCAGTGAAATGGGGGGGCATACTGAAGCTTTCTTT.

This sequence joins TRBV19 and TRBJ1-5, with D possibly TRBD1 on 6 matching bases. Germline V lookup: CDR1 LNHDA, CDR2 SQIVND (reference sequence). V was shortened by 2 bases and J by 6 bases, with 11 bases between the two germline ends. The CDR3 is 14 amino acids. The CDR3 region is CASSIQGWGQPQHF. The CDR3 coding sequence is TGTGCCAGTAGTATACAGGGGTGGGGTCAGCCCCAGCATTTT.

The chain links TRBV27 to TRBJ2-1; no clear D gene. Trimming pared 6 bases from V and 5 bases from J, leaving 20 bases between. This CDR3 region has 16 residues. Germline V gene lookup returns CDR1 MNHEY and CDR2 SMNVEV (reference sequence). In nucleotides, the CDR3 is TGTGCCAGCAGATCCCACCGGATTTATGACAACAATGAGCAGTTCTTC. As protein: CASRSHRIYDNNEQFF.

The J gene is TRBJ1-5, the V gene TRBV27; D is undetermined. In germline, CDR1 is MNHEY, CDR2 SMNVEV (reference sequence). Trimming took 3 bases from V and 4 from J, leaving 10 bases between them. This CDR3 spans 14 amino acids. The CDR3 DNA follows: TGTGCCAGCAGTTTTAACACAGAAAATCAGCCCCAGCATTTT. This encodes CASSFNTENQPQHF.

The CDR3 here is CASSPSGLAGATDTQYF. The DNA for the CDR3 is TGTGCCAGCAGCCCATCCGGACTAGCGGGAGCTACAGATACGCAGTATTTT. This chain uses TRBV7-6 with TRBJ2-3, with 13 nucleotides matching TRBD2. This CDR3 has 17 amino acids. Trimming at V came to 5 bases and at J to 3 bases, leaving 8 bases not matched to a gene. In germline, CDR1 is SGHVS, CDR2 FNYEAQ.

The chain combines TRBV6-6 with TRBJ2-5; 11 bases line up with TRBD2. The junction had 2 bases not matched to a gene; V was cut back by 6 bases and J by 5 bases. There are 13 residues in the CDR3. Germline V lookup: CDR1 MNHNY, CDR2 SVGAGI (reference sequence). The CDR3 is CASRTSGIETQYF. CDR3 DNA sequence: TGTGCCAGCAGGACTAGCGGGATTGAGACCCAGTACTTC.

V gene TRBV27 combines with J gene TRBJ2-3, with 15 nucleotides matching TRBD2. This CDR3 has 17 amino acids. Germline loops: CDR1 MNHEY, CDR2 SMNVEV (reference sequence). J gave up 5 bases and V 5 bases, and 8 bases lay outside the gene matches. CDR3 amino acids: CASSPWTSGRAGDTQYF. Here the CDR3 DNA reads TGTGCCAGCAGTCCCTGGACTAGCGGGAGGGCCGGAGATACGCAGTATTTT.

This clone was counted a single time. The V and J genes are TRBV28 and TRBJ1-1; the match to TRBD1 covers 7 bases. The length of the CDR3 is 16 residues. CDR1 is MDHEN, CDR2 SYDVKM, per germline. V dropped 1 base and J dropped 0; count of bases not matched to a gene: 5. DNA of the CDR3: TGTGCCAGCAGTTTATTCTTGACAGGGCTGAACACTGAAGCTTTCTTT. Its translation is CASSLFLTGLNTEAFF.

The J gene is TRBJ2-7, the V gene TRBV5-6; D is unresolved. Germline V gives CDR1 SGHDT, CDR2 YYEEEE. The CDR3 spans 15 residues. Trimming pared 4 bases from V and 3 bases from J, leaving 17 bases between. CDR3 region: CASSLKVQEGYEQYF. DNA for the CDR3: TGTGCCAGCAGCCTGAAGGTCCAGGAAGGCTACGAGCAGTACTTC.

This clone has only one observation. The chain uses TRBV18 and TRBJ1-1, with 11 positions matching TRBD1. Germline V gives CDR1 KGHSH, CDR2 LQKENI. The CDR3 is 15 residues long. The V segment lost 4 bases and the J segment 1 base; nucleotides outside the gene matches: 2. The CDR3 nucleotides are TGTGCCAGCTCACTAGGGACAGGGGGGAACACTGAAGCTTTCTTT. The encoded protein is CASSLGTGGNTEAFF.

The chain carries TRBV9 and TRBJ2-3, with 13 bases aligning to TRBD2. CDR1 and CDR2 from the germline V gene are SGDLS and YYNGEE. Losses at the gene ends were 3 bases for V and 6 bases for J; bases not matched to a gene: 7. The CDR3 spans 16 residues. The CDR3 loop is CASSGTSGRSADTQYF. Written as DNA, the CDR3 is TGTGCCAGCAGCGGGACTAGCGGGAGATCGGCTGATACGCAGTATTTT.

This chain joins TRBV3-1 (or the pseudogene TRBV3-2) and TRBJ2-7; 7 bases align to TRBD1. The junction had 12 bases not matched to a gene; V was cut back by 5 bases and J by 2 bases. Germline V gives CDR1 LGHDT, CDR2 YNNKEL (reference sequence). The CDR3 loop spans 16 amino acids. The CDR3 sequence is CASSEKGGQRTYEQYF. CDR3 bases: TGTGCCAGCAGCGAAAAAGGGGGACAGCGAACCTACGAGCAGTACTTC.

The rearrangement joins TRBV3-1 (or the pseudogene TRBV3-2) to TRBJ2-7; 15 nucleotides align to TRBD2. CDR1 is LGHDT, CDR2 YNNKEL, per germline (reference sequence). The CDR3 spans 18 residues. Trimming cost V 5 bases and J 5 bases; bases outside gene matches: 13. CDR3 loop: CASSSAGTSGGPAHEQYF. DNA of the CDR3: TGTGCCAGCAGCTCCGCTGGGACTAGCGGGGGGCCGGCACACGAGCAGTACTTC.